This T cell receptor (beta chain) originates from a study of cytomegalovirus exposure and HLA in healthy donors. Study-wide background: Around four fifths of 350 to 400 genotyped donors fell in the Caucasian-associated ancestry cluster.

CDR1 MNHEY and CDR2 SVGAGI come from the germline V gene. The V end lost 6 bases, the J end lost 1 base, and 9 bases lay between the germline ends. The CDR3 is 13 amino acids. Only a few counts were recorded for this clone. The antigen remains undetermined. PCR amplification relied on 60 Vbeta primers (plus 13 Jbeta primers). Authors' analysis steps: In a later analysis, roughly 86 million unique TCR beta chains included roughly 11 million shared by two or more donors. Libraries were prepared by immunoSEQ multiplex PCR; TCRdb keeps only in-frame clonotypes and omits some of them. D and trimming come from the DNA, and the V and J calls and clone size come from that table. This sample yields around 120,000 clones, of which roughly 78% are seen a single time; around 3.3% belongs to the top ten. Regarding the study as a whole: TCR beta sequences reportedly predicted most subjects' HLA-A and HLA-B alleles accurately. TCR beta V segments were, for the most part, productive about 87% or about 30% of the time in an earlier analysis.

The chain carries TRBV6-5 and TRBJ1-1; TRBD1 is a possible D gene (5 bases). The source of this sequence is a male donor in good health and CMV-seronegative. Source material: PBMCs. CDR3 nucleotide sequence: TGTGCCAGCAGCTCGACAGCGAACACTGAAGCTTTCTTT. It translates to CASSSTANTEAFF.